A selection of T cell receptor beta chains follows, all from one sample in a study of T cell changes during pregnancy in multiple sclerosis. Here immunoSEQ multiplex PCR was the method, and the copy in TCRdb shows in-frame clones only, minus some. The sample has around 38,000 clones, roughly nine tenths seen once. The specimen comprised CD8+ T cells from peripheral blood mononuclear cells, sampled in the second trimester of pregnancy. The receptors here all came from a female donor with multiple sclerosis, enrolled in a pregnancy study. Each CDR3 is given with its conserved first and last residue. D genes are given only for firm matches. For some rows the clone size is stated as once, few or many, or as a class when expanded; others skip it.

>-|TRBJ1-1|few|TRBV6-4
CASSDSAGGVTEAFF
TGTGCCAGCAGTGACTCGGCAGGCGGGGTTACTGAAGCTTTCTTT
>-|TRBJ2-7|-|TRBV19
CASSIADTYEQYF
TGTGCCAGTAGTATTGCAGATACCTACGAGCAGTACTTC
>-|TRBJ2-5|once|TRBV2
CASRGVGPLQETQYF
TGTGCCAGCAGGGGAGTAGGGCCACTACAAGAGACCCAGTACTTC
>-|TRBJ1-2|-|TRBV7-9
CASSSEEAVNYGYTF
TGTGCCAGCAGCTCAGAGGAAGCAGTTAACTATGGCTACACCTTC
>-|TRBJ1-5|-|TRBV6-1
CASSDEYATNQPQHF
TGTGCCAGCAGTGATGAGTATGCCACCAATCAGCCCCAGCATTTT
>TRBD2|TRBJ2-5|-|TRBV27
CASSALADQETQYF
TGTGCCAGCAGTGCACTAGCGGATCAAGAGACCCAGTACTTC
>TRBD2|TRBJ2-2|-|TRBV6-6
CASSYRTAGGTGELFF
TGTGCCAGCAGTTACCGCACAGCGGGAGGAACCGGGGAGCTGTTTTTT
>-|TRBJ2-1|-|TRBV9
CASSVEGGLYNEQFF
TGTGCCAGCAGCGTAGAAGGGGGTCTCTACAATGAGCAGTTCTTC
>TRBD1|TRBJ1-1|-|TRBV19
CASSIQGAQNTEAFF
TGTGCCAGTAGTATACAGGGGGCGCAGAACACTGAAGCTTTCTTT
>-|TRBJ1-1|-|TRBV5-1
CATSSGENPEAFF
TGCGCCACCTCCTCGGGGGAGAACCCTGAAGCTTTCTTT
>TRBD2|TRBJ2-2|-|TRBV27
CASSFGGAGELFF
TGTGCCAGCAGTTTTGGGGGGGCCGGGGAGCTGTTTTTT
>TRBD2|TRBJ2-3|-|TRBV27
CASSLNSGGAQDTQYF
TGTGCCAGCAGCCTAAATAGCGGGGGGGCTCAAGATACGCAGTATTTT
>TRBD2|TRBJ2-7|once|TRBV9
CASSEGHTAGGYEQYF
TGTGCCAGCAGCGAGGGCCACACCGCGGGAGGCTACGAGCAGTACTTC
>-|TRBJ1-2|-|TRBV7-2
CASSESYGYTF
TGTGCCAGCAGCGAGAGCTATGGCTACACCTTC
>TRBD1|TRBJ2-1|few|TRBV14
CASSQWDRYNEQFF
TGTGCCAGCAGCCAATGGGACAGATACAATGAGCAGTTCTTC
>-|TRBJ1-2|-|TRBV6-6
CASSYSGRINYGYTF
TGTGCCAGCAGTTACTCGGGCAGGATTAACTATGGCTACACCTTC
>-|TRBJ1-1|-|TRBV4-3
CASSQGLGVTEAFF
TGCGCCAGCAGCCAAGGTCTCGGGGTCACTGAAGCTTTCTTT
>-|TRBJ2-3|-|TRBV11-2
CASSLGGGTDTQYF
TGTGCCAGCAGCTTAGGTGGAGGGACAGATACGCAGTATTTT
>TRBD2|TRBJ2-1|-|TRBV11-2
CASSFLELAGARNEQFF
TGTGCCAGCAGCTTCCTAGAACTAGCGGGAGCTCGGAATGAGCAGTTCTTC
>-|TRBJ2-5|-|TRBV11-2
CASSFINPGETQYF
TGTGCCAGCAGCTTCATCAACCCAGGAGAGACCCAGTACTTC
>TRBD1|TRBJ1-1|few|TRBV7-9
CASSQTGAEAFF
TGTGCCAGCAGCCAGACAGGGGCTGAAGCTTTCTTT
>TRBD1|TRBJ1-1|-|TRBV30
CAWVGTVREAFF
TGTGCCTGGGTTGGGACAGTTCGGGAAGCTTTCTTT
>-|TRBJ2-3|-|TRBV27
CASSLSGRSPDTQYF
TGTGCCAGCAGTTTATCAGGGAGGTCCCCAGATACGCAGTATTTT
>-|TRBJ1-1|-|TRBV10-2
CASMQVNTEAFF
TGCGCCAGCATGCAGGTGAACACTGAAGCTTTCTTT
>TRBD1|TRBJ2-7|-|TRBV4-1
CASSQERDRGYEQYF
TGCGCCAGCAGCCAAGAAAGGGACAGGGGTTACGAGCAGTACTTC
>-|TRBJ2-7|-|TRBV30
CAWSKSPSRYEQYF
TGTGCCTGGAGTAAGAGTCCTTCCCGCTACGAGCAGTACTTC
>TRBD1|TRBJ1-4|-|TRBV5-4
CASSLPGTEDEKLFF
TGTGCCAGCAGCTTGCCCGGGACAGAAGATGAAAAACTGTTTTTT
>TRBD2|TRBJ2-7|-|TRBV7-9
CASSLSSGRREQYF
TGTGCCAGCAGCTTGTCTAGCGGGAGACGCGAGCAGTACTTC
>-|TRBJ2-7|once|TRBV10-3
CAISEGAVEQYF
TGTGCCATCAGTGAGGGGGCGGTCGAGCAGTACTTC
>-|TRBJ1-2|-|TRBV13
CASSSGGRVEDYGYTF
TGTGCCAGCAGCTCCGGCGGCAGGGTAGAGGACTATGGCTACACCTTC
>-|TRBJ1-2|medium-sized|TRBV19
CASSIVGTRGYGYTF
TGTGCCAGTAGTATAGTAGGGACACGCGGATATGGCTACACCTTC
>TRBD2|TRBJ2-1|-|TRBV12-5
CASGPGTSIYNEQFF
TGTGCTAGTGGGCCCGGGACTAGCATCTACAATGAGCAGTTCTTC
>TRBD2|TRBJ2-5|-|TRBV9
CASSLTLWGGEEETQYF
TGTGCCAGCAGCTTAACCCTTTGGGGGGGAGAGGAAGAGACCCAGTACTTC
>-|TRBJ1-1|-|TRBV7-3
CASSLTGGIGEGTMNTEAFF
TGTGCCAGCAGCTTAACGGGAGGAATAGGGGAAGGAACGATGAACACTGAAGCTTTCTTT
>TRBD1|TRBJ2-7|-|TRBV4-3
CASSHGTGNKYEQYF
TGCGCCAGCAGCCACGGGACAGGGAATAAATACGAGCAGTACTTC
>-|TRBJ2-3|-|TRBV4-1
CASSQAADTQYF
TGCGCCAGCAGCCAAGCCGCAGATACGCAGTATTTT
>TRBD2|TRBJ2-1|-|TRBV7-6
CASSLEWTSGYNEQFF
TGTGCCAGCAGCTTAGAGTGGACTAGCGGTTATAATGAGCAGTTCTTC
>TRBD1|TRBJ1-1|-|TRBV9
CASSATGGEDTEAFF
TGTGCCAGCAGCGCGACAGGGGGCGAGGACACTGAAGCTTTCTTT